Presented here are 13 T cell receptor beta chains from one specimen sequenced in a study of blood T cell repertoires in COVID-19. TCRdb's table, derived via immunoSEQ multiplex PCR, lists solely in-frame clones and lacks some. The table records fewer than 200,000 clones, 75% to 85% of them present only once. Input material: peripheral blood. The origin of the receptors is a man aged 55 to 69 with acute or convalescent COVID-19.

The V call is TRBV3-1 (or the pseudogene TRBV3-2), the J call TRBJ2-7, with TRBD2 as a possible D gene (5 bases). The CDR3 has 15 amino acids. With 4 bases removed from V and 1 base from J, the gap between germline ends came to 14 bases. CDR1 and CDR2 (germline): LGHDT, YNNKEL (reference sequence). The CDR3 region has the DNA TGTGCCAGCAGCCCCGGCCCCGAGGGATCCTACGAGCAGTACTTC. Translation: CASSPGPEGSYEQYF.

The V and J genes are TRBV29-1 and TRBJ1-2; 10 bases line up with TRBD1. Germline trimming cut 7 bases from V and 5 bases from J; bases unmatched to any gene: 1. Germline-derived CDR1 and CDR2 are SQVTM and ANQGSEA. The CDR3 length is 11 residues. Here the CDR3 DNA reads TGCAGCGGACAGGGGGCTTATGGCTACACCTTC. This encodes CSGQGAYGYTF.

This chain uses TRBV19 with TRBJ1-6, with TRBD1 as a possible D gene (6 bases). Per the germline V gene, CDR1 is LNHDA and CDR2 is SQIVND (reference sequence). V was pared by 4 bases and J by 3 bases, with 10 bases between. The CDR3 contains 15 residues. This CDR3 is CASSSGGSYNSPLHF. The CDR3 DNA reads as TGTGCCAGTAGTAGCGGGGGCAGCTATAATTCACCCCTCCACTTT.

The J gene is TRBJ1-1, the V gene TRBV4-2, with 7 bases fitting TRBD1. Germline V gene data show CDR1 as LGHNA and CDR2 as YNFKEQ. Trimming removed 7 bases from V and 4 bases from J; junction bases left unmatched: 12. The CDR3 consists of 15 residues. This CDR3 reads CASNPEKTGSTEAFF. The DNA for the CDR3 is TGTGCCAGCAACCCTGAAAAGACAGGGTCCACTGAAGCTTTCTTT.

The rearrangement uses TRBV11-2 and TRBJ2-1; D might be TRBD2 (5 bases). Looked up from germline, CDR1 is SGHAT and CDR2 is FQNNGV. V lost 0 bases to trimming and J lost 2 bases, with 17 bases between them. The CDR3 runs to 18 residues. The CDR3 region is CASSLEAAAAVPYNEQFF. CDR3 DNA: TGTGCCAGCAGCTTAGAAGCTGCAGCGGCAGTCCCCTACAATGAGCAGTTCTTC.

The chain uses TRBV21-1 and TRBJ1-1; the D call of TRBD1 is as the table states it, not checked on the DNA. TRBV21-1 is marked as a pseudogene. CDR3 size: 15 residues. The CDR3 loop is CASSPPQRMNTEAFF. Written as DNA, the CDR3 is TGTGCCAGCAGTCCACCACAGAGAATGAACACTGAAGCTTTCTTT.

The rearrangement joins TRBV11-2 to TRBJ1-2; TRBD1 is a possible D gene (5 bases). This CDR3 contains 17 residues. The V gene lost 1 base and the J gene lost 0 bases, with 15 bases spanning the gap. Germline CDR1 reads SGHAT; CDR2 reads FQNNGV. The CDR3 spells CASSLASGKKANYGYTF. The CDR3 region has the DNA TGTGCCAGCAGCTTAGCTTCAGGGAAGAAAGCTAACTATGGCTACACCTTC.

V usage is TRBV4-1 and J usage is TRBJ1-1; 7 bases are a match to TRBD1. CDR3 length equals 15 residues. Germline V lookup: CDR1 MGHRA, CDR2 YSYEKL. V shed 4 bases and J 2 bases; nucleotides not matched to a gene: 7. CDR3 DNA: TGCGCCAGCAGCCGTAACAGGGGCGACAACACTGAAGCTTTCTTT. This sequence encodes CASSRNRGDNTEAFF.

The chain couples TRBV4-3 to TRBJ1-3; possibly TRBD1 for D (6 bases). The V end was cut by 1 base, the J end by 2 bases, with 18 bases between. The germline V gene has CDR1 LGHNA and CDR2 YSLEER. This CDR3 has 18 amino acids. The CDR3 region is CASSQGETTGLPGNTIYF. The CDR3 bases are TGCGCCAGCAGCCAAGGGGAGACAACAGGGTTACCTGGAAACACCATATATTTT.

The CDR3 reads CASSPRLGGSGSRGTDTQYF. CDR3 nucleotide sequence: TGTGCCAGCTCACCACGACTCGGGGGTAGCGGGAGCAGAGGCACAGATACGCAGTATTTT. This chain joins TRBV18 and TRBJ2-3, with 9 positions matching TRBD2. With V trimmed by 1 base and J by 1 base, 15 bases remained unmatched. Germline V lookup: CDR1 KGHSH, CDR2 LQKENI. CDR3 length: 20 residues.

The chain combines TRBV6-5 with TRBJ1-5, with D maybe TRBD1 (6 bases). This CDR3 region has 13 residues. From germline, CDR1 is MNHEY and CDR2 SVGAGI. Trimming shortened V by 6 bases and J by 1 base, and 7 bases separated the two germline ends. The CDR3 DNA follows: TGTGCCAGCAGCAGGGGCAGCAATCAGCCCCAGCATTTT. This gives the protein CASSRGSNQPQHF.

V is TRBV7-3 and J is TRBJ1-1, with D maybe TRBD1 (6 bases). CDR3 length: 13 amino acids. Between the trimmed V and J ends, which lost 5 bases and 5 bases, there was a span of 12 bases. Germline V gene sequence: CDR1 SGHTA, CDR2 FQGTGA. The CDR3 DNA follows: TGTGCCAGCAGCCCCACAGGGTCAACTGAAGCTTTCTTT. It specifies CASSPTGSTEAFF.

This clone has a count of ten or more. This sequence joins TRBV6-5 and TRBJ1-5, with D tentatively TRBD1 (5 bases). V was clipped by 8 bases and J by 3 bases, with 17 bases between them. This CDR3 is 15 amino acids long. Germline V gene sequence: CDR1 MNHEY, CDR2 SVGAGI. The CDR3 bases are TGTGCCAGCGGCCGCTTAGGGGCGACCAATCAGCCCCAGCATTTT. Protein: CASGRLGATNQPQHF.